The clone carrying this T cell receptor (beta chain) was recorded at least ten times. What it binds is not known. This sample was included in a study of blood T cells in healthy people across ages. Broader study findings: Changes in expanded clonotypes were possibly confounded, as the CMV status of donors was unknown.

This CDR3 is built from 15 residues. The germline V and J ends were trimmed by 3 bases and 8 bases, with 18 bases remaining between them. A second PCR of roughly 6 to 12 cycles used a sample-barcoded 5' primer and a J-beta primer mix. With 12 random nucleotides, a template-switch adaptor tagged each individual cDNA molecule. A single record per CDR3 protein comes from TCRdb applying MiXCR to the 5' RACE reads. The sample consists of just under 750,000 distinct CDR3 sequences, 20% to 25% of them appearing once. Per-sample PBMC isolation yielded at least 6 million cells. Total RNA was isolated from each sample in quantities of at least 5 micrograms.

The V gene is TRBV12-3 or TRBV12-4, the J gene TRBJ2-3, with D possibly TRBD1 on 7 matching bases. Sequenced sample: blood. This TCR came from a man between 65 and 79 years old in good health. The CDR3 protein is CASSFQGGLGGTQYF. CDR3 bases: TGTGCCAGCAGTTTTCAGGGGGGTTTAGGAGGTACGCAGTATTTT.